Following are 23 T cell receptor beta chains from one sample sequenced in a study of radiotherapy plus CTLA-4 blockade in lung cancer. Assay used: immunoSEQ multiplex PCR; TCRdb lists only in-frame clones, some missing. The sample lists about 45,000 clones, 63% seen once, with roughly 20% in the top ten. Here the sequenced sample was peripheral blood, taken from a patient treated with radiotherapy plus ipilimumab. These TCRs come from a human donor with non-small cell lung cancer who had a partial response to radiotherapy plus ipilimumab.

V is TRBV30 and J is TRBJ1-2; a weak D match, TRBD1 (6 bases). The CDR3 is 13 residues long. Trimming took 4 bases from V and 5 from J, leaving 14 bases between them. The germline V gene has CDR1 GTSNPN and CDR2 SVGIG (reference sequence). CDR3 in amino acids: CAWTWGGGYGYTF. CDR3 DNA sequence: TGTGCCTGGACCTGGGGAGGGGGATATGGCTACACCTTC. The variable domain in full, completed from reference TRBV30 and TRBJ1-2, reads SQTIHQWPATLVQPVGSPLSLECTVEGTSNPNLYWYRQAAGRGLQLLFYSVGIGQISSEVPQNLSASRPQDRQFILSSKKLLLSDSGFYLCAWTWGGGYGYTFGSGTRLTVV.

This clone has only a few counts. The chain carries TRBV25-1 and TRBJ2-1; possibly TRBD1 for D (5 bases). The CDR3 extends over 12 amino acids. Germline lookup yields CDR1 MGHDK and CDR2 SYGVNS. The V and J ends lost 8 bases and 4 bases respectively, with 9 bases between them. CDR3 bases: TGTGCCAGCCGTACAGGTTACAATGAGCAGTTCTTC. This sequence encodes CASRTGYNEQFF.

The chain uses TRBV7-9 and TRBJ1-3, with unresolved D. V was clipped by 3 bases and J by 0 bases, with 9 bases between them. Germline CDR1 reads SEHNR; CDR2 reads FQNEAQ (reference sequence). This CDR3 spans 15 amino acids. In nucleotides, the CDR3 is TGTGCCAGCAGCTTGAGGCCGAACTCTGGAAACACCATATATTTT. The encoded protein is CASSLRPNSGNTIYF.

This rearrangement joins TRBV4-2 to TRBJ1-6, with 7 positions matching TRBD1. This CDR3 is 16 amino acids long. Germline loops: CDR1 LGHNA, CDR2 YNFKEQ. After removal of 0 bases from V and 10 bases from J, the junction contained 9 bases not matched to a gene. The CDR3 nucleotides are TGTGCCAGCAGCCAAGACCCTGACAGGGTCGGGTCACCCCTCCACTTT. It specifies CASSQDPDRVGSPLHF.

The genes are TRBV5-1 and TRBJ2-1, with TRBD2 matching over 9 bases. In germline, CDR1 is SGHRS, CDR2 YFSETQ. The CDR3 has 17 amino acids. With V trimmed by 4 bases and J by 8 bases, 16 bases remained unmatched. In DNA form, the CDR3 reads TGCGCCAGCAGCCCGCTATTCGGTAGCGGGGGAATATATGAGCAGTTCTTC. Its protein product is CASSPLFGSGGIYEQFF.

This clone was found a few times. The chain is built from TRBV5-4 and TRBJ2-1, with 10 bases fitting TRBD2. V gave up 4 bases and J gave up 9 bases; unmatched junction bases: 19. This CDR3 is built from 18 residues. CDR1 and CDR2 (germline): SGHNT, YYREEE (reference sequence). The chain's CDR3 is CASSQDLILLAGALEQFF. The CDR3 DNA reads TGTGCCAGCAGCCAAGATCTCATCTTGCTAGCGGGAGCCCTTGAGCAGTTCTTC.

The V gene is TRBV5-5, the J gene TRBJ1-2; D remains unclear. Trimming left V 1 base short and J 2 bases short, with 9 bases between. The CDR3 is 14 residues long. Germline CDR1 and CDR2: SGHKS and YYEKEE (reference sequence). In DNA form, the CDR3 reads TGTGCCAGCAGCTTGTCACAGAGCAACTATGGCTACACCTTC. Translating it yields CASSLSQSNYGYTF.

The chain couples TRBV2 to TRBJ2-2; no reliable D call. V lost 8 bases, J lost 3 bases, and 7 bases lay in between. Germline CDR1 is SNHLY and CDR2 is FYNNEI. This CDR3 contains 12 residues. In DNA, the CDR3 is TGTGCCAGCCGTCGGTACACCGGGGAGCTGTTTTTT. Translation: CASRRYTGELFF.

The rearrangement uses TRBV19 and TRBJ2-5; 9 bases line up with TRBD1. Germline trimming cut 8 bases from V and 0 bases from J; bases unmatched to any gene: 7. The CDR3 contains 15 residues. CDR1 and CDR2 from the germline V gene are LNHDA and SQIVND (reference sequence). CDR3 amino acids: CASAAGTGNQETQYF. CDR3 nucleotides: TGTGCCAGTGCTGCTGGGACAGGGAACCAAGAGACCCAGTACTTC.

The V gene is TRBV7-9, the J gene TRBJ1-1, with D tentatively TRBD1 (5 bases). From germline, CDR1 is SEHNR and CDR2 FQNEAQ (reference sequence). CDR3 size: 14 residues. The ends were cut back, 6 bases at V and 5 bases at J, with 16 bases in the middle. The CDR3 region has the DNA TGTGCCAGCAGGGGTCCGGGGGTAAATACTGAAGCTTTCTTT. Translation: CASRGPGVNTEAFF.

The chain couples TRBV6-1 to TRBJ1-3, with D tentatively TRBD1 (6 bases). The germline CDR1 and CDR2 sequences are MNHNS and SASEGT. V was shortened by 2 bases and J by 4 bases, with 18 bases between the two germline ends. This CDR3 has 17 residues. CDR3 sequence (DNA): TGTGCCAGCAGTGAAATCGCGTCGGGGGGCCAGGGAAACACCATATATTTT. It translates to CASSEIASGGQGNTIYF.

In its sample, this clone was seen once. The chain uses TRBV4-3 and TRBJ2-1; TRBD2 matches at 9 bases. The CDR3 is 17 residues long. J lost 4 bases, V lost 0 bases, and 7 bases had no gene match. Germline V CDR1 and CDR2: LGHNA, YSLEER. In DNA, the CDR3 is TGCGCCAGCAGCCAAGAGGCGGCGGGGGGGATTTACAATGAGCAGTTCTTC. Protein: CASSQEAAGGIYNEQFF.

The chain joins TRBV7-2 to TRBJ1-1, with TRBD1 matching over 9 bases. CDR3 length: 14 amino acids. Trimming at V came to 5 bases and at J to 7 bases, leaving 8 bases not matched to a gene. The germline gives CDR1 SGHTA, CDR2 FQGNSA. Here the CDR3 reads CASSITGGRGEAFF. DNA for the CDR3: TGTGCCAGCAGCATAACAGGGGGCAGGGGTGAAGCTTTCTTT.

Concerning this clone itself: One end of the junction is discordant with germline, which a read error may explain. This chain uses TRBV7-8 with TRBJ1-2; 7 bases map to TRBD1. CDR1 and CDR2 from the germline V gene are SGHVS and FQNEAQ. The CDR3 spans 11 residues. The chain's CDR3 is CASSFGGQSSF. The CDR3, as DNA: TGTGCCAGCAGCTTTGGGGGACAGAGCTCCTTC.

This clone was observed a handful of times. The CDR3 bases are TGTGCCAGCAGCTTCTCGGGGGGAAGAGAGACCCAGTACTTC. Residues: CASSFSGGRETQYF. This sequence joins TRBV11-1 and TRBJ2-5; TRBD2 aligns across 7 bases. This CDR3 contains 14 residues. The ends lost 3 bases at V and 4 bases at J; junction bases unmatched: 5. Germline V gene lookup returns CDR1 SGHAT and CDR2 FQDESV (reference sequence). Drawing the rest from reference TRBV11-1 and TRBJ2-5, the complete variable domain is EAEVAQSPRYKITEKSQAVAFWCDPISGHATLYWYRQILGQGPELLVQFQDESVVDDSQLPKDRFSAERLKGVDSTLKIQPAELGDSAMYLCASSFSGGRETQYFGPGTRLLVL.

Worth noting for this clone: A far bigger clonotype differs at one base, so this is likely a read error. V gene TRBV29-1 combines with J gene TRBJ1-4, with 7 nucleotides matching TRBD1. Germline assignment: CDR1 SQVTM and CDR2 ANQGSEA. With V trimmed by 7 bases and J by 1 base, 6 bases remained unmatched. The CDR3 is 14 residues long. CDR3 residues: CSAGAGGTNEKLFF. The CDR3 coding sequence is TGCAGCGCTGGGGCAGGGGGAACTAATGAAAAACTGTTTTTT.

This clone was observed a handful of times. The chain couples TRBV9 to TRBJ2-2; D may be TRBD1 (5 bases). Trimming cost V 2 bases and J 6 bases, with 8 bases left between them. Germline CDR1 and CDR2: SGDLS and YYNGEE. This CDR3 is 13 amino acids long. The CDR3 DNA reads TGTGCCAGCAGCGTCAGGGTCGCCGGGGAGCTGTTTTTT. This encodes CASSVRVAGELFF.

The chain links TRBV18 to TRBJ2-1, with 9 bases identical to TRBD1. CDR1 and CDR2 (germline): KGHSH, LQKENI. The CDR3 covers 17 residues. Trimming cost V 5 bases and J 12 bases; bases outside gene matches: 20. This CDR3 is CASSSRQGQGSGSRQFF. CDR3 nucleotide sequence: TGTGCCAGCTCATCACGGCAAGGACAGGGGTCTGGTAGTCGGCAGTTCTTC.

J is TRBJ2-7 and V is TRBV6-6; no clear D. CDR3 length: 13 amino acids. The V end lost 8 bases, the J end lost 0 bases, and 11 bases lay between the germline ends. The V gene's germline CDR1 is MNHNY and CDR2 SVGAGI (reference sequence). This CDR3 is CASLPPSSYEQYF. The CDR3 DNA follows: TGTGCCAGCTTACCGCCCAGCTCCTACGAGCAGTACTTC.

The chain is built from TRBV30 and TRBJ2-3, with D possibly TRBD1 on 6 matching bases. The V end was cut by 0 bases, the J end by 0 bases, with 10 bases between. The germline V gene has CDR1 GTSNPN and CDR2 SVGIG (reference sequence). The CDR3 spans 15 residues. The CDR3: CAWSVPRGSTDTQYF. In DNA, the CDR3 is TGTGCCTGGAGTGTACCAAGGGGGAGCACAGATACGCAGTATTTT.

The genes are TRBV7-9 and TRBJ1-2; possibly TRBD1 for D (6 bases). Germline V gene sequence: CDR1 SEHNR, CDR2 FQNEAQ (reference sequence). This CDR3 contains 12 residues. V shed 3 bases and J shed 7 bases, with 9 bases lying between them. The CDR3 nucleotides are TGTGCCAGCAGCTTCTTAGGGGGTGGCTACACCTTC. It encodes CASSFLGGGYTF.

The chain recombines TRBV7-6 with TRBJ2-1, with 10 bases aligning to TRBD2. The CDR3 length is 15 residues. Germline V gene sequence: CDR1 SGHVS, CDR2 FNYEAQ. The V segment lost 5 bases and the J segment 7 bases; nucleotides outside the gene matches: 8. CDR3 amino acids: CASSPGTSGVNEQFF. CDR3 in DNA: TGTGCCAGCAGCCCAGGTACTAGCGGGGTGAATGAGCAGTTCTTC.

This sequence joins TRBV11-1 and TRBJ2-7; D is unresolved. V was pared by 5 bases and J by 4 bases, with 15 bases between. This CDR3 has 14 residues. Looked up from germline, CDR1 is SGHAT and CDR2 is FQDESV (reference sequence). The CDR3 coding sequence is TGTGCCAGCAGCCCCAAAGATCTCGAGTACGAGCAGTACTTC. Translation gives CASSPKDLEYEQYF. Using reference TRBV11-1 and TRBJ2-7 for the parts outside the CDR3, the full variable domain is EAEVAQSPRYKITEKSQAVAFWCDPISGHATLYWYRQILGQGPELLVQFQDESVVDDSQLPKDRFSAERLKGVDSTLKIQPAELGDSAMYLCASSPKDLEYEQYFGPGTRLTVT.